These 8 T cell receptor beta chains came from one sample sequenced in a study of cytomegalovirus exposure and HLA in healthy donors. PCR was performed using 60 Vbeta and 13 Jbeta primers. Using immunoSEQ multiplex PCR, the repertoire was profiled, and TCRdb retains in-frame clones only, with some absent. The table records about 190,000 clones, roughly 77% of them present only once. Sequencing used PBMCs. Source of these receptors: a man aged 35-49 years in good health and CMV-seropositive.

The chain recombines TRBV5-6 with TRBJ2-1; TRBD2 matches at 12 bases. This CDR3 is built from 15 residues. V trimming: 1 base; J trimming: 8 bases; junction bases outside the gene matches: 4. CDR1 SGHDT and CDR2 YYEEEE come from the germline V gene. The CDR3 spells CASSLPTSGSDEQFF. Written as DNA, the CDR3 is TGTGCCAGCAGCTTGCCGACTAGCGGGAGCGATGAGCAGTTCTTC.

The sample holds one count of this clone. This chain links TRBV6-4 with TRBJ2-3, with 8 positions matching TRBD1. V gave up 6 bases and J gave up 0 bases; unmatched junction bases: 8. The length of the CDR3 is 16 residues. The germline CDR1 and CDR2 sequences are MRHNA and SNTAGT. CDR3 residues: CASSRRGTGSTDTQYF. The CDR3 DNA follows: TGTGCCAGCAGCCGCCGTGGGACAGGTAGCACAGATACGCAGTATTTT.

CDR3 DNA sequence: TGTGCCAGCAGCCCGCTAGCGGGCGGCACAGATACGCAGTATTTT. It encodes CASSPLAGGTDTQYF. V gene TRBV28 combines with J gene TRBJ2-3, with 8 bases identical to TRBD2. V shed 6 bases and J 1 base; nucleotides not matched to a gene: 6. The CDR3 spans 15 residues. Per germline, CDR1 MDHEN and CDR2 SYDVKM.

CDR3 loop: CAISGQANSPLHF. DNA for the CDR3: TGTGCCATCAGTGGACAGGCTAATTCACCCCTCCACTTT. The gene calls are TRBV10-3 and TRBJ1-6; the D gene is possibly TRBD1 (6 bases). Germline V gives CDR1 ENHRY, CDR2 SYGVKD. Trimming removed 4 bases from V and 6 bases from J, with 7 bases in between. This CDR3 comprises 13 residues.

This clone was counted between two and nine times. This chain connects TRBV18 to TRBJ2-1, with D tentatively TRBD2 (5 bases). Per germline, CDR1 KGHSH and CDR2 LQKENI. With 3 bases removed from V and 6 bases from J, the gap between germline ends came to 12 bases. CDR3 length: 14 amino acids. The CDR3, as DNA: TGTGCCAGCTCACCTGGGAGTGGGGTCAATGAGCAGTTCTTC. Translated, it gives CASSPGSGVNEQFF.

This clone was observed a few times. At the DNA level, this CDR3 is encoded by other sequences in the same sample as well. V usage is TRBV6-5 and J usage is TRBJ2-5; TRBD1 is a possible D gene (6 bases). V was trimmed by 7 bases and J by 5 bases, leaving 8 bases between them. Germline values: CDR1 MNHEY, CDR2 SVGAGI. The CDR3 has 11 amino acids. The CDR3 region is CASTRGETQYF. The DNA of the CDR3 is TGTGCCAGCACGAGGGGGGAGACCCAGTACTTC.

This clone has only a few counts. V is TRBV27 and J is TRBJ1-1; 12 bases fit TRBD1. From germline, CDR1 is MNHEY and CDR2 SMNVEV (reference sequence). CDR3 size: 15 residues. V lost 5 bases, J lost 3 bases, and 4 bases stayed unmatched. CDR3: CASSAGTGGYTEAFF. As DNA, the CDR3 is TGTGCCAGCAGTGCCGGGACAGGGGGCTACACTGAAGCTTTCTTT.

V is TRBV5-8 and J is TRBJ2-1, with a tentative D call TRBD2 (5 bases). The germline V and J ends were trimmed by 4 bases and 2 bases, with 22 bases remaining between them. In germline, CDR1 is SGHTS, CDR2 YDEGEE. The CDR3 consists of 18 residues. The CDR3 loop is CASSPPYVTRSPYNEQFF. The CDR3 DNA follows: TGTGCCAGCAGCCCGCCTTACGTCACTAGGTCCCCCTACAATGAGCAGTTCTTC.